This T cell receptor (beta chain) was found in a study of CD8+ T cells in alopecia areata. Study-wide results and limits: Many expanded lesional clones remained in scalp and blood on tofacitinib.

The sample's treatment: oral pan-JAK inhibitor, 5-10 mg twice daily. Turning to this clone: Its antigen remains unidentified.

TCR sequencing used cDNA made by reverse transcription of extracted RNA. The assay was immunoSEQ multiplex PCR, and TCRdb's table has in-frame clones only and misses some. The sample gives about 200,000 clones, around 65% of which show up once; around 4.3% is in the top ten. Germline V gene data show CDR1 as MNHEY and CDR2 as SVGAGI. The V gene lost 6 bases and the J gene lost 0 bases, with 8 bases spanning the gap. This CDR3 region has 14 residues. This chain uses TRBV6-5 with TRBJ2-2; D gene unclear. This material consisted of CD4+ T cells sorted from blood, taken at week 4, from a patient treated with tofacitinib. The clonotype was recovered from a human donor with alopecia areata. Here the CDR3 DNA reads TGTGCCAGCAGCCCATCCGCGAACACCGGGGAGCTGTTTTTT. This translates into CASSPSANTGELFF.